These 17 T cell receptor beta chains were sequenced from one sample in a study of T cell responses to AZD1222 COVID-19 vaccine. Data came from immunoSEQ multiplex PCR; TCRdb stores just in-frame clones and leaves some out. The table records tens of thousands of clones, about 89% of them present only once. The sample was peripheral blood, taken on day 0 of MenACWY control vaccination. All receptors derive from an adult in good health.

The chain is built from TRBV3-1 (or the pseudogene TRBV3-2) and TRBJ1-2; no clear D. CDR3 length equals 11 residues. The V gene lost 4 bases and the J gene lost 7 bases, with 7 bases spanning the gap. Germline assignment: CDR1 LGHDT and CDR2 YNNKEL (reference sequence). The CDR3 sequence: CASSRERGYTF. The DNA for the CDR3 is TGTGCCAGCAGCCGCGAACGTGGCTACACCTTC.

The V and J genes are TRBV19 and TRBJ2-7; D may match TRBD1 or TRBD2 (6 bases each). The germline gives CDR1 LNHDA, CDR2 SQIVND (reference sequence). V dropped 5 bases and J dropped 7 bases, with 27 bases sitting between them. The CDR3 consists of 17 residues. The DNA of the CDR3 is TGTGCCAGTAGTTTCGGCGTTTCGCGGGGCGGAGGGGGGGAGCAGTACTTC. Amino acids: CASSFGVSRGGGGEQYF. Looking up the rest from reference TRBV19 and TRBJ2-7 gives the full variable domain: DGGITQSPKYLFRKEGQNVTLSCEQNLNHDAMYWYRQDPGQGLRLIYYSQIVNDFQKGDIAEGYSVSREKKESFPLTVTSAQKNPTAFYLCASSFGVSRGGGGEQYFGPGTRLTVT.

CDR3 bases: TGTGCCAGCAGCTTGGAATCGTTCTCTGGAAACACCATATATTTT. Its translation: CASSLESFSGNTIYF. This chain connects TRBV5-8 to TRBJ1-3; D call uncertain. The V gene's germline CDR1 is SGHTS and CDR2 YDEGEE. V lost 0 bases, J lost 0 bases, and 7 bases lay in between. CDR3 length equals 15 residues.

This clone was detected once. This sequence joins TRBV7-9 and TRBJ2-7, with D perhaps given as TRBD1 or TRBD2 (5 bases each). Germline V gene data show CDR1 as SEHNR and CDR2 as FQNEAQ (reference sequence). The CDR3 is 14 residues long. Trimming removed 2 bases at V and 6 bases at J, with 14 bases between. The CDR3 bases are TGTGCCAGCAGCTTATCAGGGAGTACCTCCGAGCAGTACTTC. Protein: CASSLSGSTSEQYF. The variable domain in full, with the rest retrieved from reference TRBV7-9 and TRBJ2-7, is DTGVSQNPRHKITKRGQNVTFRCDPISEHNRLYWYRQTLGQGPEFLTYFQNEAQLEKSRLLSDRFSAERPKGSFSTLEIQRTEQGDSAMYLCASSLSGSTSEQYFGPGTRLTVT.

J is TRBJ2-7 and V is TRBV28, with 8 bases fitting TRBD1. The CDR3 runs to 14 residues. V dropped 6 bases and J dropped 6; count of bases not matched to a gene: 10. Germline V lookup: CDR1 MDHEN, CDR2 SYDVKM. CDR3 loop: CASSPRTGRGEQYF. The CDR3 nucleotides are TGTGCCAGCAGCCCACGGACAGGGAGAGGCGAGCAGTACTTC.

This chain uses TRBV21-1 with TRBJ2-2; the DNA was not used to check the table's D call, TRBD1. TRBV21-1 is designated a pseudogene. This CDR3 comprises 20 residues. The CDR3 reads CASSKADFRTGKDDTGELFF. The CDR3 nucleotides read TGTGCCAGCAGCAAAGCCGACTTCAGGACAGGGAAGGATGACACCGGGGAGCTGTTTTTT.

The rearrangement joins TRBV11-2 to TRBJ1-1, with a tentative D call TRBD1 (6 bases). Germline lookup yields CDR1 SGHAT and CDR2 FQNNGV. There are 14 residues in the CDR3. V was cut by 4 bases and J by 4 bases, with 13 bases left in between. The CDR3 DNA is TGTGCCAGCAGCTCCCCCAGGGGTGGCACTGAAGCTTTCTTT. This gives the protein CASSSPRGGTEAFF.

The rearrangement uses TRBV12-5 and TRBJ1-5; D unclear. V dropped 1 base and J dropped 3 bases, with 7 bases sitting between them. The CDR3 consists of 14 residues. Germline V lookup: CDR1 LGHNT, CDR2 FRNRAP. CDR3 DNA sequence: TGTGCTAGTGGTTTGGGGGCCAACAATCAGCCCCAGCATTTT. The encoded protein is CASGLGANNQPQHF.

The gene calls are TRBV19 and TRBJ2-2, with 16 bases lining up with TRBD2. The V gene end was trimmed by 5 bases and the J gene end by 4 bases; junction bases not matched to a gene: 10. CDR1 and CDR2 from the germline V gene are LNHDA and SQIVND (reference sequence). The CDR3 covers 19 residues. The CDR3 region has the DNA TGTGCCAGTAGTGCGGGACTAGCGGGAGGGTCGGTGAGCACCGGGGAGCTGTTTTTT. It is translated as CASSAGLAGGSVSTGELFF.

This clone was recorded once. The J gene is TRBJ1-5, the V gene TRBV28, with D perhaps TRBD1 (5 bases). Trimming shortened V by 6 bases and J by 7 bases, and 16 bases separated the two germline ends. The CDR3 length is 14 residues. Per the germline V gene, CDR1 is MDHEN and CDR2 is SYDVKM. The CDR3 region has the DNA TGTGCCAGCAGCCCCGGGGGGTACCCGCAGCCCCAGCATTTT. This encodes CASSPGGYPQPQHF.

The V gene is TRBV11-2, the J gene TRBJ2-3; D possibly corresponds to TRBD2 (6 bases). Germline values: CDR1 SGHAT, CDR2 FQNNGV. Trimming took off 2 bases at V and 2 bases at J, with 14 bases between the two ends. The CDR3 spans 16 residues. The CDR3 spells CASSLQEGLNTDTQYF. CDR3 nucleotides: TGTGCCAGCAGCTTACAGGAGGGGCTAAACACAGATACGCAGTATTTT. Variable domain in full (rest from reference TRBV11-2 and TRBJ2-3): EAGVAQSPRYKIIEKRQSVAFWCNPISGHATLYWYQQILGQGPKLLIQFQNNGVVDDSQLPKDRFSAERLKGVDSTLKIQPAKLEDSAVYLCASSLQEGLNTDTQYFGPGTRLTVL.

In its sample, this clone is medium-sized. This chain joins TRBV14 and TRBJ1-1; D is unclear. The CDR3 has 16 amino acids. The ends were cut back, 0 bases at V and 1 base at J, with 12 bases in the middle. Germline V CDR1 and CDR2: SGHDN, FVKESK. CDR3 sequence: CASSQEPLIRNTEAFF. The CDR3 coding sequence is TGTGCCAGCAGCCAAGAGCCCCTGATTAGGAACACTGAAGCTTTCTTT.

The chain uses TRBV19 and TRBJ1-5; 7 nucleotides align to TRBD1. Trimming cost V 10 bases and J 7 bases; bases outside gene matches: 10. There are 13 residues in the CDR3. Germline lookup yields CDR1 LNHDA and CDR2 SQIVND (reference sequence). The DNA for the CDR3 is TGTGCCATCGCTGACAGGGAAGGCCAGCCCCAGCATTTT. Translating it yields CAIADREGQPQHF.

This chain uses TRBV5-1 with TRBJ2-2; TRBD1 aligns across 9 bases. The CDR3 totals 15 residues. From germline, CDR1 is SGHRS and CDR2 YFSETQ. Trimming cost V 4 bases and J 6 bases; bases outside gene matches: 7. DNA for the CDR3: TGCGCCAGCAGCGTGGACAGGGGATCTTCCGGGGAGCTGTTTTTT. It is translated as CASSVDRGSSGELFF.

This clone was recorded once. The V and J genes are TRBV20-1 and TRBJ2-7; D remains unclear. Per germline, CDR1 DFQATT and CDR2 SNEGSKA (reference sequence). The CDR3 consists of 10 residues. The V and J ends lost 5 bases and 1 base respectively, with 3 bases between them. In nucleotides, the CDR3 is TGCAGTGCTCATTCCTACGAGCAGTACTTC. Protein sequence: CSAHSYEQYF.

The chain uses TRBV27 and TRBJ1-1; D gene unclear. V lost 6 bases and J lost 3, with 11 bases in between. This CDR3 contains 13 residues. Germline V gene data show CDR1 as MNHEY and CDR2 as SMNVEV (reference sequence). CDR3 protein: CASSLNGYTEAFF. The CDR3 bases are TGTGCCAGCAGCCTTAACGGATACACTGAAGCTTTCTTT.

J is TRBJ2-3 and V is TRBV28; the D call may be TRBD1 or TRBD2 (5 bases each). V dropped 5 bases and J dropped 3 bases, with 9 bases sitting between them. Germline CDR1 MDHEN, CDR2 SYDVKM. The CDR3 consists of 13 residues. The CDR3 DNA reads as TGTGCCAGCAGTGAGGGGCCAACAGATACGCAGTATTTT. Its translation is CASSEGPTDTQYF.